The rows below give T cell receptor beta chains drawn from one sample of a study of human T cells and chemical hapten exposure. TCRdb reprocessed the 5' RACE reads via MiXCR and lists one record per CDR3 protein. The table records fewer than 150,000 distinct CDR3 sequences, approximately 20% of them present only once. The receptors stem from a human donor in good health. CDR3s include the opening cysteine and the closing phenylalanine or tryptophan. Some rows have no size entry. The others give once, few or many, or a class for an expanded clone.

cdr3_aa	clone_size	v_call	j_call
CASSLSTVKRLPRGDEQFF	few	TRBV27	TRBJ2-1
CSVGTGVGQPQHF	few	TRBV29-1	TRBJ1-5
CASQTSGRGGEQYF	few	TRBV10-2	TRBJ2-7
CASSLATGGPQETQYF	-	TRBV5-4	TRBJ2-5
CASTHVLAGEDEQFF	-	TRBV28	TRBJ2-1
CATRGQGEAFF	many	TRBV24-1	TRBJ1-1
CASKKGAYYGYTF	-	TRBV27	TRBJ1-2
CASSAGGGYVQPQHF	-	TRBV6-6	TRBJ1-5
CASSWLAGYSGGELFF	-	TRBV6-5	TRBJ2-2
CAISEDDRVTEAFF	-	TRBV10-3	TRBJ1-1
CASSETPRGQETQYF	once	TRBV9	TRBJ2-5
CSARESGVDYGYTF	-	TRBV20-1	TRBJ1-2
CASSLRHLSREQYF	few	TRBV6-5	TRBJ2-7
CASSISGSYEEYF	-	TRBV19	TRBJ2-7
CSAYRGYVNTEAFF	-	TRBV20-1	TRBJ1-1
CASSQRGIGATRDEQFF	-	TRBV14	TRBJ2-1
CASSVGWASEAGQFF	-	TRBV9	TRBJ2-1
CASSFPPGPFYGYTF	many	TRBV6-5	TRBJ1-2
CAIGGSLPREQYF	few	TRBV5-4	TRBJ2-7
CSVEQVYGYTF	-	TRBV29-1	TRBJ1-2
CASSLEVYAQVNQETQYF	-	TRBV11-2	TRBJ2-5
CASSLPQGRTEAFF	-	TRBV28	TRBJ1-1
CASSQGQENSPLHF	-	TRBV6-6	TRBJ1-6
CASSWPDRIPNQPQHF	few	TRBV28	TRBJ1-5
CASSFVGASADTQYF	few	TRBV27	TRBJ2-3
CASHSRGSAEAFF	-	TRBV6-5	TRBJ1-1